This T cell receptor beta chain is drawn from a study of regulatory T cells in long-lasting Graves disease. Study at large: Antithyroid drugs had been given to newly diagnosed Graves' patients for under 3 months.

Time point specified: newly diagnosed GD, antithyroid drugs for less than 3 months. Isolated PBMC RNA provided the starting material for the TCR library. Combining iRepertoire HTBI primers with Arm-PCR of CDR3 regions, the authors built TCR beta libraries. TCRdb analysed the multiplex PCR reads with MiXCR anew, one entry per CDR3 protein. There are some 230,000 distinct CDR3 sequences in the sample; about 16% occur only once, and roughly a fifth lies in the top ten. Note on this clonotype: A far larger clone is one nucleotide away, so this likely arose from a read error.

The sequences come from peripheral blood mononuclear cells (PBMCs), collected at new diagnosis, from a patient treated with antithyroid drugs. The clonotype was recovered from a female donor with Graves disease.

CDR3 coding DNA: TGTGCCACCAGCAGATCTCGGAAGGGTCAGCATGAGCAGTACTTC. It yields the protein CATSRSRKGQHEQYF. The chain links TRBV15 to TRBJ2-3; D gene uncertain. The J call may be mistaken, given a closer DNA end match to TRBJ2-7. CDR1 and CDR2 (germline): LNHNV, YYDKDF (reference sequence). The CDR3 has 15 amino acids.